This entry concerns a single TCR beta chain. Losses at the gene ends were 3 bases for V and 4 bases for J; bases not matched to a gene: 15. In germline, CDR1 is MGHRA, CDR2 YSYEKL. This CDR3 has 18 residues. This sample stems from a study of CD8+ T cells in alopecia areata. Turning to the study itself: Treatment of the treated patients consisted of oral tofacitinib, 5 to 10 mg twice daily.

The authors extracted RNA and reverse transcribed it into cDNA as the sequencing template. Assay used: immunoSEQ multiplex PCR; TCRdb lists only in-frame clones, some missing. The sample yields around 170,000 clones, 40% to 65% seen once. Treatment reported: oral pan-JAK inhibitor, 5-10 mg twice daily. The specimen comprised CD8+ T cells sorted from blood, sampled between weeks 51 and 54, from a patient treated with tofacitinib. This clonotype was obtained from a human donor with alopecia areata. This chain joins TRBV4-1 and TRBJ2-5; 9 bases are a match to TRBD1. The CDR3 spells CASSHTPRDRVFGETQYF. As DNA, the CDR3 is TGCGCCAGCAGCCATACTCCCCGGGACAGGGTTTTCGGAGAGACCCAGTACTTC.